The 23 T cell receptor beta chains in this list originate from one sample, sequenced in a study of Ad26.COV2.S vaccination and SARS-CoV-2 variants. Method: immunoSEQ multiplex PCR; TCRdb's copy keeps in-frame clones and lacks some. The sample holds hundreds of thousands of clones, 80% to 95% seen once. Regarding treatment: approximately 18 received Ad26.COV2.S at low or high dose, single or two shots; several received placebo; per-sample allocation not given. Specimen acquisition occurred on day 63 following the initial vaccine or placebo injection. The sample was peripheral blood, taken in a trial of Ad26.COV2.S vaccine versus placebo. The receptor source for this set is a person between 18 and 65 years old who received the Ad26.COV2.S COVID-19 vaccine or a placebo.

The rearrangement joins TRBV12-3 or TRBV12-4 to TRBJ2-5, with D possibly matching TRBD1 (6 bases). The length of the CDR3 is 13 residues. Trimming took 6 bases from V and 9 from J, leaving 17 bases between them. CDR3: CASRAQGTSAQYF. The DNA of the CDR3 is TGTGCCAGCAGGGCACAGGGAACTTCGGCCCAGTACTTC.

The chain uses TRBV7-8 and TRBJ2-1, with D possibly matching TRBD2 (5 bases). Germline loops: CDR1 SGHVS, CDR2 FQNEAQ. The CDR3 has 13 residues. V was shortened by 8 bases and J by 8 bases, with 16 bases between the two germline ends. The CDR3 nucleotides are TGTGCCAGCGGGAAGTGGGGAGCGGATGAGCAGTTCTTC. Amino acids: CASGKWGADEQFF.

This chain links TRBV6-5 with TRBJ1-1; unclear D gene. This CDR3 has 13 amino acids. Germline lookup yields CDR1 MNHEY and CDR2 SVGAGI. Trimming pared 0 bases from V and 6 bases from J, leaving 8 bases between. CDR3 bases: TGTGCCAGCAGTTACTCGCGGGAATCTGAAGCTTTCTTT. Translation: CASSYSRESEAFF.

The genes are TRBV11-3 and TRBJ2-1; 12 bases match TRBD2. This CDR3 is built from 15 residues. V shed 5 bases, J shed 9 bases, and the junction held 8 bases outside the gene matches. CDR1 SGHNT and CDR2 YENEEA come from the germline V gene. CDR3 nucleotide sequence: TGTGCCAGCAGCCCGGCTAGCGGGAGGGCGGCTGAGCAGTTCTTC. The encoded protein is CASSPASGRAAEQFF.

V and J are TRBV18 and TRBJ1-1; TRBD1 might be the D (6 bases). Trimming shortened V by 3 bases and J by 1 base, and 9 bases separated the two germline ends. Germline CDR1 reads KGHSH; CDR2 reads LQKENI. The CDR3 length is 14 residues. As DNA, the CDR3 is TGTGCCAGCTCACCGGGACACTGGAACACTGAAGCTTTCTTT. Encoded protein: CASSPGHWNTEAFF.

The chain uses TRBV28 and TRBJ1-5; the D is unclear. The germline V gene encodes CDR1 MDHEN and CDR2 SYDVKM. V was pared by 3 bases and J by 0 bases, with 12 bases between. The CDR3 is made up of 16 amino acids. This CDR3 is CASSLYRVRSNQPQHF. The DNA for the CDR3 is TGTGCCAGCAGTTTGTACCGGGTTCGTAGCAATCAGCCCCAGCATTTT.

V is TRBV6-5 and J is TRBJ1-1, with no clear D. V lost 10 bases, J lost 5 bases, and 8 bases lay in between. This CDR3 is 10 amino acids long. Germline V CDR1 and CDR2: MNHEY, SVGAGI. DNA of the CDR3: TGTGCCAACGTACAAACTGAAGCTTTCTTT. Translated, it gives CANVQTEAFF.

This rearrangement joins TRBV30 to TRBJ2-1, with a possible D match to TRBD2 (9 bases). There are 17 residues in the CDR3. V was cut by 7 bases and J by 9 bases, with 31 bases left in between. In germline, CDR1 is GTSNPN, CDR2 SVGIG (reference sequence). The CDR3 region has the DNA TGTGCCTTACAGGGGGTGGCCATAGCGGGAGTAGTATTTGAGCAGTTCTTC. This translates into CALQGVAIAGVVFEQFF.

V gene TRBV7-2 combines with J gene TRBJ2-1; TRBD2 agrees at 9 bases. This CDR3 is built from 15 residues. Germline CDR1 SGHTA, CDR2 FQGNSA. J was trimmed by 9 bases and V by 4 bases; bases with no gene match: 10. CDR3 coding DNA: TGTGCCAGCAGCTCCTTTATGCTAGCGGGATCTGAGCAGTTCTTC. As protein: CASSSFMLAGSEQFF.

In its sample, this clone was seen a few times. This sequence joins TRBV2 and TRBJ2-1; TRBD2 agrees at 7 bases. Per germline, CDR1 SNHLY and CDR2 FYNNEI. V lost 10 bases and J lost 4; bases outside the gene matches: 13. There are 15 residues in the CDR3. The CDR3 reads CATLLSLADYNEQFF. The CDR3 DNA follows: TGTGCCACCCTTCTTTCCCTAGCGGATTACAATGAGCAGTTCTTC.

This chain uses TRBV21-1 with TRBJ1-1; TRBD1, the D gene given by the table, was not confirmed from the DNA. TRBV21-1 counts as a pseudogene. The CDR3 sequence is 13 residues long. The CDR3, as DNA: TGTGCCAGCAGCAACCCGGGACATTTTGAAGCTTTCTTT. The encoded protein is CASSNPGHFEAFF.

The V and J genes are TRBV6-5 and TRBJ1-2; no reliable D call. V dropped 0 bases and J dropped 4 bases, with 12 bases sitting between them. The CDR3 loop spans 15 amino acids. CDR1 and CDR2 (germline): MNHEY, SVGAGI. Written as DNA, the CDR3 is TGTGCCAGCAGTTACTCGTACGGGAAGAGCTATGGCTACACCTTC. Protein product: CASSYSYGKSYGYTF.

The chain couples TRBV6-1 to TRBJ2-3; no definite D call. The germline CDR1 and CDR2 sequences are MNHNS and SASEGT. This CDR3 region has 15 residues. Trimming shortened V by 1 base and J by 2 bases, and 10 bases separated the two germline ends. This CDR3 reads CASSEGGHFTDTQYF. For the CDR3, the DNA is TGTGCCAGCAGTGAAGGAGGCCATTTCACAGATACGCAGTATTTT.

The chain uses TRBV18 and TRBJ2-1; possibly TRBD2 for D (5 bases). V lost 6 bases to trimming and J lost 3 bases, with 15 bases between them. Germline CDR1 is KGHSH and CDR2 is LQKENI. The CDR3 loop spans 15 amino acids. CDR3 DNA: TGTGCCAGCTCCCCCGACTATCAGGTCTACAATGAGCAGTTCTTC. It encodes CASSPDYQVYNEQFF.

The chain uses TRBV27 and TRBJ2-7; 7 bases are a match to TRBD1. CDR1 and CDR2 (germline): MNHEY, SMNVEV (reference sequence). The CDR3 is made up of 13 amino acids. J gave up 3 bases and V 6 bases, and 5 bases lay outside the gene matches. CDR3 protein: CASRKGQSYEQYF. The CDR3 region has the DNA TGTGCCAGCAGAAAGGGACAGAGCTACGAGCAGTACTTC.

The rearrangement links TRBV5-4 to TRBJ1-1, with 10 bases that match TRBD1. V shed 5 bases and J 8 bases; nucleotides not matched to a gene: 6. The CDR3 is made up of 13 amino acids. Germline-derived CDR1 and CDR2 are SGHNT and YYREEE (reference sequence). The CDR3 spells CASRTPGQGEAFF. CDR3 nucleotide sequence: TGTGCCAGCAGAACCCCGGGACAGGGGGAAGCTTTCTTT.

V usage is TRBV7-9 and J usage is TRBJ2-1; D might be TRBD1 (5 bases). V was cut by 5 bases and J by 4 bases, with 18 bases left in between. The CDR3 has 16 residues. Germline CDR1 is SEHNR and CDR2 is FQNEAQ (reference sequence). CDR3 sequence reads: CASSPTALSLYNEQFF. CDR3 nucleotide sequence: TGTGCCAGCAGCCCGACAGCTCTGTCCCTATACAATGAGCAGTTCTTC.

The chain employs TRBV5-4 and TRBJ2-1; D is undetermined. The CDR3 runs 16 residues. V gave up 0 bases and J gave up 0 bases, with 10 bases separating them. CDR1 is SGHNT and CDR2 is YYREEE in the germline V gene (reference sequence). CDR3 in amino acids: CASSLVPKSSYNEQFF. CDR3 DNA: TGTGCCAGCAGCTTGGTTCCGAAAAGCTCCTACAATGAGCAGTTCTTC.

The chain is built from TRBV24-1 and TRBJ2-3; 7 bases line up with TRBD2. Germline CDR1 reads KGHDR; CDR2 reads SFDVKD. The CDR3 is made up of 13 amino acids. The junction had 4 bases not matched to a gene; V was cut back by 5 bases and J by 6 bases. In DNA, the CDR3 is TGTGCCACCAGTGCGGGAGGTGCCGATACGCAGTATTTT. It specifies CATSAGGADTQYF.

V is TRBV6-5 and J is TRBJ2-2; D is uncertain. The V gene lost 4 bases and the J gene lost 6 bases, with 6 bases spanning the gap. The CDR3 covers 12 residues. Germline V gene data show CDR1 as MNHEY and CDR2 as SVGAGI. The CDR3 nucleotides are TGTGCCAGCAGTTCTATGGCCGGGGAGCTGTTTTTT. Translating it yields CASSSMAGELFF.

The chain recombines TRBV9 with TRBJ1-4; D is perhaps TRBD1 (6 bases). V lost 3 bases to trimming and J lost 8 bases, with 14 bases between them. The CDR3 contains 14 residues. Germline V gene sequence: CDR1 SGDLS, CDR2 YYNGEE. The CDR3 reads CASSGTALGEKLFF. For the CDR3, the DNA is TGTGCCAGCAGCGGGACAGCTTTAGGGGAAAAACTGTTTTTT.

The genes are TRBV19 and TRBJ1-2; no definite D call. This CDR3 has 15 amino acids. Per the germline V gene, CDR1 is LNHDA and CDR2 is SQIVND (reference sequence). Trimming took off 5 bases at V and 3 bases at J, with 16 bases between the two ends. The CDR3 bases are TGTGCCAGTAGTCTTCCAGGAGCTCTGGACTATGGCTACACCTTC. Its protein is CASSLPGALDYGYTF. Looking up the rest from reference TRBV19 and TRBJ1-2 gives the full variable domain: DGGITQSPKYLFRKEGQNVTLSCEQNLNHDAMYWYRQDPGQGLRLIYYSQIVNDFQKGDIAEGYSVSREKKESFPLTVTSAQKNPTAFYLCASSLPGALDYGYTFGSGTRLTVV.

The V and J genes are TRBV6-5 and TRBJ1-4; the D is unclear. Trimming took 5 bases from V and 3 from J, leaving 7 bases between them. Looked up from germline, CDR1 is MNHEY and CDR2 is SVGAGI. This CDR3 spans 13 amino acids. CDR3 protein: CASSPGPNEKLFF. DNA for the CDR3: TGTGCCAGCAGTCCAGGCCCTAATGAAAAACTGTTTTTT.